This T cell receptor beta chain was identified in a study of blood T cell repertoires in COVID-19. As for the study in general: Samples came from the United States, Italy and Spain, spanning acute and convalescent COVID-19.

The V end lost 9 bases, the J end lost 7 bases, and 15 bases lay between the germline ends. The CDR3 covers 13 residues. Germline-derived CDR1 and CDR2 are SNHLY and FYNNEI. The table came from immunoSEQ multiplex PCR; TCRdb's copy has only in-frame clones and leaves some out. The sample includes over 350,000 clones, 88% of them seen just once. Individuals drawn from around 25 US areas were about 18 to 100 years old. Membership in each cohort depended on participant-reported clinical history. Sequencing was carried out using PBMCs or T cells enriched from blood (not recorded which). The TCR sequence derives from a woman aged 18-35 years who had recovered from COVID-19. The chain links TRBV2 to TRBJ2-2, with D possibly matching TRBD1 (6 bases). This CDR3 reads CARRGGLSGELFF. CDR3 DNA sequence: TGTGCCAGACGTGGGGGCTTGAGCGGGGAGCTGTTTTTT.